The rows below give T cell receptor beta chains drawn from one sample of a study of blood T cell repertoires in COVID-19. Data came from immunoSEQ multiplex PCR; TCRdb stores just in-frame clones and leaves some out. The sample yields 100,000 or so clones, 65% to 80% seen once. The source material was peripheral blood. Receptors originate from a woman between 65 and 79 years old with acute or convalescent COVID-19. Each CDR3 is given with its conserved first and last residue. A D gene is named only where the DNA matches it firmly. Part of the rows lack a size; the others show once, few, many or a class for expanded clones.

J gene	V gene	D gene	clone size	CDR3 DNA	CDR3 protein
TRBJ2-7	TRBV6-1	NA	NA	TGTGCCAGCAGTGAAGCATGGGCGGGGGCCTCCTACGAGCAGTACTTC	CASSEAWAGASYEQYF
TRBJ2-7	TRBV7-2	TRBD2	NA	TGTGCCAGCAGCTTGGGGCGGCGAGGAGCGGGGGCTGACGAGCAGTACTTC	CASSLGRRGAGADEQYF
TRBJ1-2	TRBV19	NA	NA	TGTGCCAGTAAGATTTCTGGGCTAACAGCTAACTATGGCTACACCTTC	CASKISGLTANYGYTF
TRBJ2-5	TRBV5-1	TRBD1	once	TGCGCCAGCAGCTTGGAGGTACAGGGGGCCGAGGAGACCCAGTACTTC	CASSLEVQGAEETQYF
TRBJ1-6	TRBV6-5	TRBD1	once	TGTGCCAGCAGACAGACAGGGGCCTCACCCCTCCACTTT	CASRQTGASPLHF
TRBJ1-1	TRBV5-1	TRBD1	NA	TGCGCCAGCAGCTTGGAGGGACAGGGGAACACTGAAGCTTTCTTT	CASSLEGQGNTEAFF
TRBJ1-4	TRBV3-1/TRBV3-2	NA	once	TGTGCCAGCAGCCACAGGGGTCAGGGTGAAAAACTGTTTTTT	CASSHRGQGEKLFF
TRBJ2-5	TRBV5-4	NA	NA	TGTGCCAGCAGCCCCAGGGGACGGGGAGAGACCCAGTACTTC	CASSPRGRGETQYF
TRBJ2-7	TRBV4-2	TRBD2	NA	TGTGCCAGCAGCCAAGATCCCGTGGGGGCTAGCGGGGCCACTTTCTCCTACGAGCAGTACTTC	CASSQDPVGASGATFSYEQYF
TRBJ1-1	TRBV5-1	NA	NA	TGCGCCAGCAGCTTGAATACAGGTGAAGCTTTCTTT	CASSLNTGEAFF
TRBJ2-7	TRBV7-9	NA	NA	TGTGCCAGCAGCTTGGGAGGGGGAGACGTAATCAGACCCTACGAGCAGTACTTC	CASSLGGGDVIRPYEQYF
TRBJ2-1	TRBV6-2/TRBV6-3	NA	NA	TGTGCCAGCAGTAACACAGGAGCCGCATACAATGAGCAGTTCTTC	CASSNTGAAYNEQFF
TRBJ1-1	TRBV28	TRBD1	NA	TGTGCCAGCAGTTTAAACAGGGGGAACACTGAAGCTTTCTTT	CASSLNRGNTEAFF
TRBJ2-5	TRBV5-1	TRBD1	NA	TGCGCCAGCAACGAATCCGGGACAGCGGAAGAGACCCAGTACTTC	CASNESGTAEETQYF
TRBJ1-1	TRBV30	TRBD1	NA	TGTGCCTGGAGTGTAGGCAGGGGGCTTGAAGCTTTCTTT	CAWSVGRGLEAFF
TRBJ1-4	TRBV5-1	TRBD1	NA	TGCGCCAGCAGCTTGGGGGACAGGGACGATGAAAAACTGTTTTTT	CASSLGDRDDEKLFF
TRBJ1-1	TRBV7-9	TRBD1	few	TGTGCCAGCAGCCCGGGACAGGGATGGGACACTGAAGCTTTCTTT	CASSPGQGWDTEAFF
TRBJ2-3	TRBV5-1	TRBD2	NA	TGCGCCCGCAGCGGGGCCGGCCGGGGGGGTTCAGGGTTATCGAGCACAGATACGCAGTATTTT	CARSGAGRGGSGLSSTDTQYF
TRBJ1-1	TRBV5-6	NA	NA	TGTGCCAGCAGCTTGGGGGAGGCTGAAGCTTTCTTT	CASSLGEAEAFF
TRBJ1-1	TRBV18	NA	NA	TGTGCCAGCTCACCACGAACGAGTCCAGGGGAGGGCACTGAAGCTTTCTTT	CASSPRTSPGEGTEAFF
TRBJ1-5	TRBV28	NA	few	TGTGCCAGCAGTTCATATGGCAGGGGCAATAGCAATCAGCCCCAGCATTTT	CASSSYGRGNSNQPQHF
TRBJ2-7	TRBV27	TRBD1	NA	TGTGCCAGCAGTATATTTACAGGGGCCTACGAGCAGTACTTC	CASSIFTGAYEQYF
TRBJ1-5	TRBV3-1/TRBV3-2	TRBD1	once	TGTGCCAGCAGCCCAGGGACAGGAAGCAATCAGCCCCAGCATTTT	CASSPGTGSNQPQHF
TRBJ2-5	TRBV11-3	NA	NA	TGTGCCAGCAGCTTAAAACAGGGATACGAGACCCAGTACTTC	CASSLKQGYETQYF
TRBJ1-1	TRBV28	NA	NA	TGTGCCAGCAGTTTGCGGGTCACTGAAGCTTTCTTT	CASSLRVTEAFF
TRBJ1-5	TRBV15	TRBD1	NA	TGTGCCACCAGCAGAGCCCGGGACAGTTATAGCAATCAGCCCCAGCATTTT	CATSRARDSYSNQPQHF
TRBJ2-7	TRBV5-1	TRBD1	few	TGCGCCAGCAGAACCCTGACAGGGAAATCCGACGAGCAGTACTTC	CASRTLTGKSDEQYF
TRBJ1-1	TRBV12-3/TRBV12-4	TRBD1	few	TGTGCCAGCAGTCTAGGGACAGGTGCGGTAGCTTTCTTT	CASSLGTGAVAFF
TRBJ2-2	TRBV5-1	TRBD2	NA	TGCGCCAGCAGCCCCCTCCCGACTAGCGGGGTAGCGAACACCGGGGAGCTGTTTTTT	CASSPLPTSGVANTGELFF
TRBJ2-5	TRBV18	NA	NA	TGTGCCAGCTCACCACGGGCCCGGGAGACCCAGTACTTC	CASSPRARETQYF
TRBJ2-7	TRBV6-6	TRBD2	few	TGTGCAGCGGGGAACAGCGTAAGCTACGAGCAGTACTTC	CAAGNSVSYEQYF
TRBJ2-1	TRBV6-1	TRBD2	NA	TGTGCCAGCAGTGGACTAGCGGGGGTCATTCCCAATGAGCAGTTCTTC	CASSGLAGVIPNEQFF
TRBJ1-3	TRBV29-1	TRBD1	NA	TGCAGCGTTGATCTCAGCCCAGGGGGCTCTGGAAACACCATATATTTT	CSVDLSPGGSGNTIYF
TRBJ1-4	TRBV6-5	NA	few	TGTGCCGGGGGGGCCCACGAAAAACTGTTTTTT	CAGGAHEKLFF
TRBJ1-2	TRBV27	NA	NA	TGTGCCAGCAGTCCGACAGTAGATGATGGCTACACCTTC	CASSPTVDDGYTF
TRBJ1-2	TRBV6-1	NA	NA	TGTGCCAGCAGTGAAGAGTGGGGACTCCTATGGGGCTACACCTTC	CASSEEWGLLWGYTF
TRBJ1-2	TRBV5-4	TRBD1	NA	TGTGCCAGCAGCAGTCATGACAGGGCCCCAGGGGGCTATGGCTACACCTTC	CASSSHDRAPGGYGYTF
TRBJ2-1	TRBV19	TRBD1	NA	TGTGCCAGTAGTCTCACGGACAGGAGCAATGAGCAGTTCTTC	CASSLTDRSNEQFF